This entry concerns a single TCR beta chain. Study processing details: Nucleated cell counts were estimated from reference gene primer amplification. Profiled with immunoSEQ multiplex PCR; TCRdb holds only in-frame clones, not every one. V, J and clone size are taken as reported in that table, and D and trimming were inferred from the DNA itself. The table records 90,000 to 120,000 clones, 69% of them present only once. The data originate from a study of blood T cell repertoires in COVID-19. Study summary: The United States, Italy and Spain were the sources of the acute and convalescent COVID-19 samples. Sample material is recorded as cDNA or gDNA derived from T cells, B-cell-depleted T cells, or PBMCs.

Trimming left V 4 bases short and J 1 base short, with 13 bases between. This CDR3 comprises 15 residues. Germline loops: CDR1 SGHTA, CDR2 FQGNSA. The material sequenced was peripheral blood. V usage is TRBV7-2 and J usage is TRBJ2-5, with D maybe TRBD2 (5 bases). This clonotype was sampled from an older man with acute or convalescent COVID-19. The CDR3 region has the DNA TGTGCCAGCAGCTCGAGCGGACGGTCCCAAGAGACCCAGTACTTC. Protein: CASSSSGRSQETQYF. Variable domain in full (rest from reference TRBV7-2 and TRBJ2-5): GAGVSQSPSNKVTEKGKDVELRCDPISGHTALYWYRQSLGQGLEFLIYFQGNSAPDKSGLPSDRFSAERTGGSVSTLTIQRTQQEDSAVYLCASSSSGRSQETQYFGPGTRLLVL.